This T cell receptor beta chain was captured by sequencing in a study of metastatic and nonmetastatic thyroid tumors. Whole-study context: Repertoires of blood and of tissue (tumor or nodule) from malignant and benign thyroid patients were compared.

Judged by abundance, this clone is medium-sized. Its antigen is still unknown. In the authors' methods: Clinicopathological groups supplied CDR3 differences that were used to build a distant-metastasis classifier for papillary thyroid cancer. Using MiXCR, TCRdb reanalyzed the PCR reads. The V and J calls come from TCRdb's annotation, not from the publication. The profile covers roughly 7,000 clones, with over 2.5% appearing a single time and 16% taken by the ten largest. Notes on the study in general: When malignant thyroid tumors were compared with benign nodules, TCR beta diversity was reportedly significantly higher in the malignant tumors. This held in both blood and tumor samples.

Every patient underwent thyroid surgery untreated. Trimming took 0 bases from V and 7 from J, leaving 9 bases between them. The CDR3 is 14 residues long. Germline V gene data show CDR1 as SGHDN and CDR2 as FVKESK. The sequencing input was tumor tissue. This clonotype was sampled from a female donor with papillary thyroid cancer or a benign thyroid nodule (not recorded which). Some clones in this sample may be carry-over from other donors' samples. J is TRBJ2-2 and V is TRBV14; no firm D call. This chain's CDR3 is CASSQEGYFGELFF. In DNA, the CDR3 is TGTGCCAGCAGCCAAGAAGGGTACTTCGGGGAGCTGTTTTTT.